These 12 T cell receptor beta chains came from one sample sequenced in a study of cytomegalovirus exposure and HLA in healthy donors. The primer mix had 60 Vbeta and 13 Jbeta primers. Produced via immunoSEQ multiplex PCR; TCRdb's table is partial and in-frame only. Among 150,000 to 200,000 clones listed, roughly 79% were seen once. Sequences were obtained from PBMCs. Receptors originate from a woman aged 40 to 50 in good health and CMV-seronegative.

This clone has only a few counts. The chain recombines TRBV2 with TRBJ2-1; 8 nucleotides agree with TRBD1. The CDR3 contains 15 residues. V gave up 7 bases and J gave up 0 bases; unmatched junction bases: 5. Germline V lookup: CDR1 SNHLY, CDR2 FYNNEI. The CDR3 sequence: CASTRGTGSYNEQFF. The DNA of the CDR3 is TGTGCCAGCACCCGTGGGACAGGCTCCTACAATGAGCAGTTCTTC.

The chain carries TRBV9 and TRBJ2-2; 9 nucleotides match TRBD2. Germline values: CDR1 SGDLS, CDR2 YYNGEE. The ends lost 4 bases at V and 7 bases at J; junction bases unmatched: 14. The CDR3 is made up of 17 amino acids. CDR3: CASSPRGSGSNNGELFF. The CDR3 coding sequence is TGTGCCAGCAGCCCGCGCGGTAGCGGGAGTAATAACGGGGAGCTGTTTTTT.

Here the CDR3 reads CASSGTVTQYF. The CDR3 DNA is TGTGCCAGCAGTGGGACAGTGACCCAGTACTTC. The chain joins TRBV2 to TRBJ2-5; perhaps TRBD1 as D (6 bases). This CDR3 comprises 11 residues. Trimming removed 4 bases at V and 7 bases at J, with 7 bases between. Looked up from germline, CDR1 is SNHLY and CDR2 is FYNNEI.

The chain uses TRBV9 and TRBJ2-1; weak D call: TRBD2 (5 bases). V lost 3 bases to trimming and J lost 7 bases, with 8 bases between them. The CDR3 loop spans 12 amino acids. Germline V gene sequence: CDR1 SGDLS, CDR2 YYNGEE. CDR3 amino acids: CASSGWENEQFF. CDR3 nucleotides: TGTGCCAGCAGCGGTTGGGAGAATGAGCAGTTCTTC.

V usage is TRBV5-1 and J usage is TRBJ1-1; TRBD1 agrees at 12 bases. CDR3 length: 15 amino acids. Germline V gives CDR1 SGHRS, CDR2 YFSETQ. Trimming cost V 4 bases and J 6 bases; bases outside gene matches: 7. The CDR3 region is CASSLGTGGMSEAFF. CDR3 DNA sequence: TGCGCCAGCAGCCTGGGGACAGGGGGCATGTCTGAAGCTTTCTTT.

As concerns this clone: The junction departs from germline at one end; a sequencing error may be responsible. J is TRBJ2-1 and V is TRBV29-1, with D tentatively TRBD1 (5 bases). Looked up from germline, CDR1 is SQVTM and CDR2 is ANQGSEA. This CDR3 is built from 10 residues. The CDR3 loop reads CSAQDSSRIF. CDR3 in DNA: TGCAGCGCACAGGATTCCTCCAGGATCTTC.

The chain is built from TRBV2 and TRBJ2-7, with 10 bases matching TRBD2. The CDR3 extends over 13 amino acids. Germline trimming cut 7 bases from V and 2 bases from J; bases unmatched to any gene: 2. CDR1 and CDR2 (germline): SNHLY, FYNNEI. The CDR3 region is CASKREGPYEQYF. The DNA of the CDR3 is TGTGCCAGCAAGCGGGAGGGCCCCTACGAGCAGTACTTC.

The chain recombines TRBV5-4 with TRBJ2-2; the match to TRBD1 covers 10 bases. The CDR3 has 15 amino acids. CDR1 is SGHNT, CDR2 YYREEE, per germline (reference sequence). Losses at the gene ends were 3 bases for V and 6 bases for J; bases not matched to a gene: 5. The CDR3 DNA sequence: TGTGCCAGCAGCTCTGGGACAGGGGTCCCCGGGGAGCTGTTTTTT. As protein: CASSSGTGVPGELFF.

In DNA, the CDR3 is TGTGCCTCCAGAGGGGGACAGGGGTTTACAGATACGCAGTATTTT. It translates to CASRGGQGFTDTQYF. The genes are TRBV2 and TRBJ2-3; 10 bases agree with TRBD1. The germline CDR1 and CDR2 sequences are SNHLY and FYNNEI. Trimming cost V 11 bases and J 3 bases; bases outside gene matches: 11. This CDR3 has 15 amino acids.

The chain uses TRBV30 and TRBJ1-1; TRBD1 is a possible D gene (5 bases). The CDR3 has 13 residues. Trimming pared 8 bases from V and 3 bases from J, leaving 16 bases between. In germline, CDR1 is GTSNPN, CDR2 SVGIG (reference sequence). CDR3 nucleotides: TGTGCCGGGGGGGAGGACCATTACACTGAAGCTTTCTTT. Translated, it gives CAGGEDHYTEAFF.

The chain links TRBV25-1 to TRBJ1-4; TRBD1 matches at 8 bases. This CDR3 is 15 amino acids long. The germline gives CDR1 MGHDK, CDR2 SYGVNS. Trimming at V came to 4 bases and at J to 8 bases, leaving 9 bases not matched to a gene. CDR3 amino acids: CASSASDRVTEKLFF. The CDR3 nucleotides are TGTGCCAGCAGTGCTTCGGACAGGGTGACCGAAAAACTGTTTTTT. The complete variable domain, with remaining parts taken from reference TRBV25-1 and TRBJ1-4, reads EADIYQTPRYLVIGTGKKITLECSQTMGHDKMYWYQQDPGMELHLIHYSYGVNSTEKGDLSSESTVSRIRTEHFPLTLESARPSHTSQYLCASSASDRVTEKLFFGSGTQLSVL.

The V call is TRBV11-2, the J call TRBJ2-5; D might be TRBD1 (5 bases). From germline, CDR1 is SGHAT and CDR2 FQNNGV. The CDR3 is 14 amino acids. Trimming shortened V by 5 bases and J by 1 base, and 11 bases separated the two germline ends. CDR3 amino acids: CASSPQGSQETQYF. CDR3 sequence (DNA): TGTGCCAGCAGCCCTCAGGGAAGCCAAGAGACCCAGTACTTC.